What follows are 9 T cell receptor beta chains derived from one specimen sequenced in a study of response to subunit inactivated influenza vaccine (dated by TCRdb to the late 2010s). The protocol used for the library was RT-PCR. These reads were obtained on an Illumina HiSeq 2500. The public sequencing data were trimmed at Q25 with fastp and processed into clonotypes with MiXCR by TCRdb, which kept only in-frame beta chains. Rows are unified per CDR3 protein, each entry keeping the most common DNA and genes. The sample contains about 190,000 distinct CDR3 sequences, about 15% of them found a single time. The leading ten clones occupy 26% of the sample. The input for sequencing was CD8+ T cells sorted from PBMCs, taken around 5 days after vaccination. These receptors were obtained from a man aged 45-65 years who received an inactivated influenza vaccine. Donor details come from another sample of the same person, matched by shared clones.

This clonotype was found a few times. V usage is TRBV28 and J usage is TRBJ2-3; 7 positions agree with TRBD2. CDR1 is MDHEN and CDR2 is SYDVKM in the germline V gene. The CDR3 sequence is 15 residues long. Germline trimming cut 6 bases from V and 4 bases from J; bases unmatched to any gene: 10. The CDR3 sequence: CASRRLALGADTQYF. CDR3 in DNA: TGTGCCAGCAGACGACTAGCCTTGGGGGCAGATACGCAGTATTTT. Full variable domain (outside the CDR3, taken from reference TRBV28 and TRBJ2-3): DVKVTQSSRYLVKRTGEKVFLECVQDMDHENMFWYRQDPGLGLRLIYFSYDVKMKEKGDIPEGYSVSREKKERFSLILESASTNQTSMYLCASRRLALGADTQYFGPGTRLTVL.

This chain uses TRBV6-4 with TRBJ2-5, with D hard to call. The V end was cut by 11 bases, the J end by 4 bases, with 14 bases between. Germline assignment: CDR1 MRHNA and CDR2 SNTAGT. CDR3 length: 12 amino acids. CDR3 DNA: TGTGCCGCCCCCCCCTTCGGAGAGACCCAGTACTTC. Translating it yields CAAPPFGETQYF.

This clonotype came up a few times. The chain joins TRBV29-1 to TRBJ2-1; D gene unclear. The V gene lost 4 bases and the J gene lost 6 bases, with 10 bases spanning the gap. Germline loops: CDR1 SQVTM, CDR2 ANQGSEA. The CDR3 length is 12 residues. Written as DNA, the CDR3 is TGCAGCGTTGTCGAACAGCTCAATGAGCAGTTCTTC. Protein: CSVVEQLNEQFF.

This clonotype was observed a handful of times. J is TRBJ1-5 and V is TRBV19; D not resolved. This CDR3 is 15 amino acids long. Trimming pared 1 base from V and 1 base from J, leaving 8 bases between. The V gene's germline CDR1 is LNHDA and CDR2 SQIVND (reference sequence). CDR3 sequence reads: CASSIVGRSNQPQHF. Here the CDR3 DNA reads TGTGCCAGTAGTATAGTTGGCAGGAGCAATCAGCCCCAGCATTTT.

The chain combines TRBV4-3 with TRBJ2-1; D call uncertain. Germline loops: CDR1 LGHNA, CDR2 YSLEER. The CDR3 sequence is 17 residues long. V gave up 0 bases and J gave up 0 bases, with 12 bases separating them. In DNA form, the CDR3 reads TGCGCCAGCAGCCAAGATCAGGCGGAGAGCTCCTACAATGAGCAGTTCTTC. Translation: CASSQDQAESSYNEQFF.

This clonotype was seen repeatedly, ten times or more. The V and J genes are TRBV6-5 and TRBJ1-2; D is unresolved. Trimming removed 5 bases at V and 8 bases at J, with 15 bases between. This CDR3 has 13 amino acids. Germline V gives CDR1 MNHEY, CDR2 SVGAGI. The CDR3 reads CASSNGVAGGYTF. The CDR3 bases are TGTGCCAGCAGTAACGGGGTGGCGGGAGGCTACACCTTC.

This clonotype was recorded at least ten times. The chain employs TRBV20-1 and TRBJ2-2, with TRBD1 matching 7 bases. This CDR3 is 13 amino acids long. Germline V gene data show CDR1 as DFQATT and CDR2 as SNEGSKA (reference sequence). The J segment lost 6 bases and the V segment lost 6 bases, leaving 7 bases of the junction unmatched. This CDR3 reads CSALDRVAGELFF. As DNA, the CDR3 is TGCAGTGCCCTTGACAGGGTGGCCGGGGAGCTGTTTTTT.

J is TRBJ2-7 and V is TRBV19; D may be TRBD2 (6 bases). From germline, CDR1 is LNHDA and CDR2 SQIVND (reference sequence). This CDR3 is built from 15 residues. Trimming stripped 6 bases from V and 2 bases from J, with 17 bases between. CDR3 protein: CASSPGLTSAYEQYF. CDR3 DNA sequence: TGTGCCAGTAGCCCGGGACTGACCTCAGCCTACGAGCAGTACTTC.

The chain recombines TRBV3-1 with TRBJ2-1; 9 bases are a match to TRBD1. There are 14 residues in the CDR3. CDR1 is LGHDT and CDR2 is YNNKEL in the germline V gene (reference sequence). Trimming took 1 base from V and 5 from J; bases not matched to a gene: 0. The CDR3 DNA sequence: TGTGCCAGCAGCCAAGGGGACAGGGACAATGAGCAGTTCTTC. Its translation is CASSQGDRDNEQFF.